A selection of T cell receptor beta chains follows, all from one sample in a study of shared clonotypes between healthy human individuals. Assay used: immunoSEQ multiplex PCR; TCRdb lists only in-frame clones, some missing. Here the sample spans some 500,000 clones, 90% to 96% being singletons. The specimen was naive CD4+ T cells sorted from blood. These receptors were taken from a woman in her twenties or thirties in good health. Each CDR3 is given with its conserved first and last residue. D genes are given only for firm matches. Size values are once, few and many counts, or a class for expanded clones, and some rows have none.

>TRBV15|NA|TRBJ1-3|NA
TGTGCCACCAGCAGAGATGGAGGGGTAAACACCATATATTTT
CATSRDGGVNTIYF
>TRBV5-1|NA|TRBJ2-7|NA
TGCGCCAGCAGCGCGGGACTCCAAACCTACGAGCAGTACTTC
CASSAGLQTYEQYF
>TRBV7-8|NA|TRBJ2-7|NA
TGTGCCAGCAGCTTAATCAACGGAGTCTCCTACGAGCAGTACTTC
CASSLINGVSYEQYF
>TRBV11-2|NA|TRBJ2-2|NA
TGTGCCAGCAGCTCCACTTCTCTCCTTGGCGGAGCGAACACCGGGGAGCTGTTTTTT
CASSSTSLLGGANTGELFF
>TRBV7-2|NA|TRBJ2-7|TRBD2
TGTGCCAGCAGCCCCCCCCGTGGACTAGCATCTTCCGAGCAGTACTTC
CASSPPRGLASSEQYF
>TRBV28|NA|TRBJ1-3|NA
TGTGCCAGCAGGACCAGAGGACACGTTGGCAAGATGGACACCATATATTTT
CASRTRGHVGKMDTIYF
>TRBV27|NA|TRBJ2-3|TRBD1
TGTGCCAGCGAAGGACAGGGTCGATCCCATACGCAGTATTTT
CASEGQGRSHTQYF
>TRBV29-1|NA|TRBJ2-1|TRBD2
TGCAGCGTTGAACCCAGCGGGATCGCCGTGGAGCAGTTCTTC
CSVEPSGIAVEQFF
>TRBV7-3|NA|TRBJ2-1|NA
TGTGCCAGCAGTCCCGGGCGGGCCTACAATGAGCAGTTCTTC
CASSPGRAYNEQFF
>TRBV5-1|NA|TRBJ1-6|NA
TGCGCCAGCAGCGCCGGACAGAATTCACCCCTCCACTTT
CASSAGQNSPLHF
>TRBV28|once|TRBJ1-2|NA
TGTGCCAGCAGCTCCACAGGGAGATATGGCTACACCTTC
CASSSTGRYGYTF
>TRBV5-4|NA|TRBJ1-1|NA
TGTGCCAGCAGCTTAGGAGTCTTTAGGGACGCTGAAGCTTTCTTT
CASSLGVFRDAEAFF
>TRBV25-1|NA|TRBJ2-1|TRBD2
TGTGCCAGCAGCGATCTAGCGGGAGACTACTCCTACAATGAGCAGTTCTTC
CASSDLAGDYSYNEQFF
>TRBV7-3|NA|TRBJ2-3|TRBD2
TGTGCCAGCAGCTTAAAAGCGGGAGGGGCAGATACGCAGTATTTT
CASSLKAGGADTQYF
>TRBV5-4|once|TRBJ2-1|NA
TGTGCCAGCCGCTCGGGACGGGAGTTCGATGAGCAGTTCTTC
CASRSGREFDEQFF
>TRBV19|NA|TRBJ1-4|NA
TGTGCCAGTAGTATTCGTGGATCTAATGAAAAACTGTTTTTT
CASSIRGSNEKLFF
>TRBV2|once|TRBJ2-1|TRBD1
TGTGCCATCTTCACGCCCGGACAGGGGGCATGGGAGCAGTTCTTC
CAIFTPGQGAWEQFF
>TRBV19|NA|TRBJ2-1|TRBD1
TGTGCCAGTAGGAGACGACAGGGCGGCGATGAGCAGTTCTTC
CASRRRQGGDEQFF
>TRBV28|NA|TRBJ1-1|NA
TGTGCCAGCGGCCCGGGTGGTGAAGCTTTCTTT
CASGPGGEAFF
>TRBV19|NA|TRBJ2-1|NA
TGTGCCAGTAGTCATGGGGACAATGAGCAGTTCTTC
CASSHGDNEQFF
>TRBV7-6|NA|TRBJ2-7|TRBD2
TGTGCCAGCAGCTTAGGCATAGCGGGAGTCGGGCTCGAGCAGTACTTC
CASSLGIAGVGLEQYF
>TRBV5-6|NA|TRBJ2-1|TRBD2
TGTGCCAGCAGCACGCGGACTAGCGGTGGGGACGGGCAGTTCTTC
CASSTRTSGGDGQFF
>TRBV4-2|NA|TRBJ2-7|TRBD1
TGTGCCAGCAGCCAAAGACAGGGTTATAATGCCTACGAGCAGTACTTC
CASSQRQGYNAYEQYF
>TRBV15|NA|TRBJ2-4|TRBD2
TGTGCCACCAGCAGAGGTAGCGGGAGGCCCAAAAACATTCAGTACTTC
CATSRGSGRPKNIQYF